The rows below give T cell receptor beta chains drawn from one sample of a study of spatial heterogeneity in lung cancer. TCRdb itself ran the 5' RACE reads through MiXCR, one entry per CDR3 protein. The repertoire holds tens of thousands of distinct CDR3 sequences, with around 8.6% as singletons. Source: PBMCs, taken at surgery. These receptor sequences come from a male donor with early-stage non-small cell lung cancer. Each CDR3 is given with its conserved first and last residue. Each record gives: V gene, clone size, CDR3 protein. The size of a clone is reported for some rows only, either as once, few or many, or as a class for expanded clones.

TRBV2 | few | CASSEGQFMNTEAFF
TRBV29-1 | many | CSVTGNYGYTF
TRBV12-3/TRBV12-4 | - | CASSFGAYEQYF
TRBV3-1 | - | CASSPGTDGYTF
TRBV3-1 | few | CASSQLTGLPYEQYF
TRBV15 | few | CATSRDFGRDKNIQYF
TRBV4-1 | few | CASSQLQTSGGADTQYF
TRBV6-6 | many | CASSLVRGGNQPQHF
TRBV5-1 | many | CASSLAPNTEAFF
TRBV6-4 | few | CASRGDSDTQYF
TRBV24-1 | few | CATWDRVLPETQYF
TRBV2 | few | CASSLGTNRETQYF
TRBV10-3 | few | CAISEGQGNYGYTF
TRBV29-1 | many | CSVGSPSPYNEQFF
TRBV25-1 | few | CASSASGGENIQYF
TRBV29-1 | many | CSVEEGRGGQPQHF
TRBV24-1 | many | CATSASGYEQYF
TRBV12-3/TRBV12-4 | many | CASSNSPRNIQYF
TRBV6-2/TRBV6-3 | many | CAIGTRPSGSYEQYF
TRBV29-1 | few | CSVLSVGEKLFF
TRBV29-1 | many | CSGGQRREKLFF
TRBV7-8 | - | CASRLKDRSTDTQYF
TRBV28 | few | CASREPRGPDTQYF
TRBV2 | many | CASSESSGRDGIYF
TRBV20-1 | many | CSARQPSPRDRQGTSNQPQHF
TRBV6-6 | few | CASSYGTGNSYEQYF